This entry describes one T cell receptor beta chain. The antigen it binds to is not known. No qualities accompany the bases; no much larger clone lies one base away. Using the deep immunoSEQ assay, multiplex PCR amplified TCR CDR3 regions from genomic DNA. Genomic DNA extracted from each cell subset was distributed evenly over all wells of several immunoSEQ 96-well plates, and each plate served as one replicate. For unsorted PBMC, about 0.3 ug genomic DNA, equal to 32,000 or so T cell genomes, was loaded into each replicate PCR. Unsorted PBMC genomic DNA was sequenced across ten immunoSEQ deep assay plates. The purified libraries were quantified using a Qubit 3.0 fluorometer, sized with a Bioanalyzer 2100, and then quantified again using the KAPA Library Quantification kit. Every immunoSEQ 96-well plate was sequenced on a separate single-read 150-cycle Illumina NextSeq 550 flow cell. Per the authors' processing: Because the immunoSEQ output included only junctional sequences and no quality scores, the filtering could not be the same as the filtering used for full-length reads. To assign V/J genes and CDR3, sequences were annotated using PyIR, a Python wrapper for IgBLAST v1.9, with IMGT germline references. Reads were removed for weak V/J assignments (E-value above 1e-6), missing CDR3, stop codons, out-of-frame junctions, or ambiguous translated residues. V3J clonotypes were defined as sequences sharing the same inferred V gene, J gene, and CDR3 amino acid sequence. Percentage overlap between repertoires was calculated by dividing the number of shared unique clonotypes by the size of the smaller repertoire. Repertoire richness was assessed with RTK rarefaction, the Chao1 estimator, and Recon v2.1 estimates of unobserved clonotypes. This is the immuneACCESS table as TCRdb keeps it, with only in-frame sequences that have V and J called. A part of the clones is gone; compared with another copy, unresolved V genes explain less than half, and the rest is unexplained. V, J and clone size are taken as reported in that table, and D and trimming were inferred from the DNA itself. This sample gives some 510,000 clones in total; 79% of them show up just once. Jointly, the top ten make up 10% to 15% of the sample.

Healthy HIV-negative adults with no recently reported acute infections or vaccinations were included as donors. Every donor was a Caucasian adult living in Nashville, Tennessee, USA. For unsorted samples, around 90 million PBMCs were counted, and genomic DNA was extracted using the QIAamp DNA Blood Mini kit. Blood was collected by leukapheresis, and PBMCs were isolated by Ficoll-Histopaque density gradient centrifugation and then cryopreserved in liquid nitrogen vapor phase. The sample belongs to a study of shared clonotypes between healthy human individuals (dated by TCRdb to about 2020). Regarding the complete study: A few men and two women, aged 18 to 49 years, made up the cohort. To estimate repertoire size and how much clonotype sharing occurs between individuals, the study deeply sequenced the blood TCR repertoires of about five healthy adults. Different laboratories and diverse techniques were used to prepare libraries and sequence TCR repertoires, to increase sequencing depth and limit assay-specific biases. Leukapheresis yielded between about 0.94 and 8.9 billion PBMCs per donor. Overall study outcomes, separate from this receptor: Only blood was sampled, and tissue TCR repertoires likely differ from those in blood. Because the study included a small number of donors, the genetic and exposure-history diversity represented was limited. Pairwise subsampling indicated that sequencing depth was expected to affect the degree of clonotype sharing among donors.

V ends up 6 bases short and J 7 bases short, with an unmatched junction base count of 12. From a lookup of the germline V gene, CDR1 and CDR2 are MDHEN and SYDVKM. From the cysteine up to the phenylalanine, the CDR3 has a length of 15 residues. Just CDR3 DNA is preserved here, 45 bases in frame from base 1. Recombination linked TRBV28 to TRBJ1-5; 7 of the junction bases match TRBD1. The TCR sequence derives from a woman aged 40 to 50 in good health. Some clones in this sample may be carry-over from other donors' samples. The sample consisted of PBMCs. CDR3 sequence: CASSTFRGASQPQHF. The DNA sequence is as follows: TGTGCCAGCAGCACCTTCAGGGGGGCGAGCCAGCCCCAGCATTTT.